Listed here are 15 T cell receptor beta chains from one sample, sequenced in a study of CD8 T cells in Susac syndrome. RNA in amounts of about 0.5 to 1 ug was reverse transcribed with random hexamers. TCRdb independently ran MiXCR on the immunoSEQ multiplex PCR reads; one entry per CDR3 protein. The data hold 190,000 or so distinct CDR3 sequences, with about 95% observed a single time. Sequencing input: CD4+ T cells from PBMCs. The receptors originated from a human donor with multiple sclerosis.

CDR3 DNA: TGTGCCAGCTCACCGGACAGGGGCGGGAAAGCTTTCTTT. Translated: CASSPDRGGKAFF. J is TRBJ1-1 and V is TRBV18; 9 positions agree with TRBD1. The germline V gene has CDR1 KGHSH and CDR2 LQKENI. The CDR3 extends over 13 amino acids. V lost 3 bases to trimming and J lost 9 bases; unmatched junction nucleotides: 5.

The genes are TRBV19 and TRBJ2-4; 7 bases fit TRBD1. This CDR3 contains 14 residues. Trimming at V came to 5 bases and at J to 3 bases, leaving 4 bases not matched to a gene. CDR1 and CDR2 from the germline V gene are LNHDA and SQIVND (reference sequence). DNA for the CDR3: TGTGCCAGTAGTGACAGGGAGCTCAAAAACATTCAGTACTTC. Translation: CASSDRELKNIQYF.

The CDR3 region is CSAPPEDWGQTQYF. The CDR3 bases are TGCAGCGCGCCACCGGAGGACTGGGGCCAGACCCAGTACTTC. The chain links TRBV29-1 to TRBJ2-5; D may match TRBD1 or TRBD2 (5 bases each). V was shortened by 7 bases and J by 6 bases, with 21 bases between the two germline ends. The CDR3 has 14 amino acids. Per germline, CDR1 SQVTM and CDR2 ANQGSEA.

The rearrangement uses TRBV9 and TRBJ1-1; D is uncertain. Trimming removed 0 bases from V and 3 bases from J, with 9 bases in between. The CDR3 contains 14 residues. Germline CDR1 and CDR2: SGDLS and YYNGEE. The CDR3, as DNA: TGTGCCAGCAGCGTAGGGGTATTCGACACTGAAGCTTTCTTT. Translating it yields CASSVGVFDTEAFF.

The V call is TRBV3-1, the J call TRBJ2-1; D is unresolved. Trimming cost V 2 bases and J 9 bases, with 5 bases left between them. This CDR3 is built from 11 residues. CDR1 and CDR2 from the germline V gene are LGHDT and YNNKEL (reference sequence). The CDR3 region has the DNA TGTGCCAGCAGCCAACGCCGTGAGCAGTTCTTC. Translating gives CASSQRREQFF.

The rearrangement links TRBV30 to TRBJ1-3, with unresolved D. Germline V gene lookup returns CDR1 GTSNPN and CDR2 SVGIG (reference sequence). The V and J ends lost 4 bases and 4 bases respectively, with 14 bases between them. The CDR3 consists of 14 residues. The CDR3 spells CAWTPPPGGNTIYF. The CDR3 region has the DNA TGTGCCTGGACACCCCCCCCGGGAGGAAACACCATATATTTT. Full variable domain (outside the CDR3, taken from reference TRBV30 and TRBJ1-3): SQTIHQWPATLVQPVGSPLSLECTVEGTSNPNLYWYRQAAGRGLQLLFYSVGIGQISSEVPQNLSASRPQDRQFILSSKKLLLSDSGFYLCAWTPPPGGNTIYFGEGSWLTVV.

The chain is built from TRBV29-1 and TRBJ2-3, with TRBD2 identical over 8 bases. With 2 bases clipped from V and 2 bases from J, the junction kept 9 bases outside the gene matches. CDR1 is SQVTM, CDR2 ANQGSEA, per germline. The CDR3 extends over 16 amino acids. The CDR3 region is CSVETSAGVDTDTQYF. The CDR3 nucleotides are TGCAGCGTTGAAACCTCAGCGGGGGTAGACACAGATACGCAGTATTTT.

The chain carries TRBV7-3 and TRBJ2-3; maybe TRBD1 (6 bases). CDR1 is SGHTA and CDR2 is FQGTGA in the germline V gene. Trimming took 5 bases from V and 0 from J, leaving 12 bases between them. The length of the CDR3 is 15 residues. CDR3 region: CASSPTGVSTDTQYF. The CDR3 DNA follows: TGTGCCAGCAGCCCGACAGGAGTTAGCACAGATACGCAGTATTTT.

The CDR3 spells CAWSAGTGQEVAFF. CDR3 coding DNA: TGTGCCTGGAGTGCGGGGACAGGGCAAGAAGTAGCTTTCTTT. The chain combines TRBV30 with TRBJ1-1, with 9 bases identical to TRBD1. The CDR3 has 14 amino acids. The germline CDR1 and CDR2 sequences are GTSNPN and SVGIG (reference sequence). V was clipped by 1 base and J by 10 bases; unmatched bases: 10.

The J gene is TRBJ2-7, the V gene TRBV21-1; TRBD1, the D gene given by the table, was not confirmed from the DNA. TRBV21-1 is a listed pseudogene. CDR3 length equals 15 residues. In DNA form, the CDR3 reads TGTGCCAGCAGTCCAGGGCGACGGGACGCAAACGAGCAGTACGTC. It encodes CASSPGRRDANEQYV.

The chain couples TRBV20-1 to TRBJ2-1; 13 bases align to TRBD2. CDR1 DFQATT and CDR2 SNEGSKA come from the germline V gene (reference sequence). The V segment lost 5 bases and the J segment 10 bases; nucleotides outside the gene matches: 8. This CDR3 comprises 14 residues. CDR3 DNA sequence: TGCAGTGCTCCGGGACTAGCGGGGCCTCGGGAGCAGTTCTTC. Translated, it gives CSAPGLAGPREQFF.

The DNA for the CDR3 is TGTGCCAGCAGTACACAGGGTATTGTCACAGATACGCAGTATTTT. Translating gives CASSTQGIVTDTQYF. V and J are TRBV6-5 and TRBJ2-3, with a weak D call TRBD1 (6 bases). The V end lost 5 bases, the J end lost 2 bases, and 14 bases lay between the germline ends. The germline V gene encodes CDR1 MNHEY and CDR2 SVGAGI. The CDR3 consists of 15 residues.

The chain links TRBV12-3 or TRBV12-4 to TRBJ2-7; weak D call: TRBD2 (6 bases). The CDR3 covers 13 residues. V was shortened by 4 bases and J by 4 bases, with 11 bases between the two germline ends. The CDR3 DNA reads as TGTGCCAGCAGTTACCTCAGCGGGTACGAGCAGTACTTC. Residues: CASSYLSGYEQYF.

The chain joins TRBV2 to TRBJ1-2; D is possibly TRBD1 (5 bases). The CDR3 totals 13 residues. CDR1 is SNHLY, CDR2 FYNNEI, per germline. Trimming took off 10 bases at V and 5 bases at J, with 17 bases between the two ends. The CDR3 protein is CATQWRGEYGYTF. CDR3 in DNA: TGTGCCACCCAATGGCGAGGGGAGTATGGCTACACCTTC.

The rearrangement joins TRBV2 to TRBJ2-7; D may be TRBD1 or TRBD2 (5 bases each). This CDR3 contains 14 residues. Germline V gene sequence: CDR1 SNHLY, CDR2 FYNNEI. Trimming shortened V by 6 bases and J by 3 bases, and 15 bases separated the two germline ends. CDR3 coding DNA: TGTGCCAGCAGCTTGATGGGGGATCGCTACGAGCAGTACTTC. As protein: CASSLMGDRYEQYF.